The 27 T cell receptor beta chains below all came from one sample that was sequenced in a study of T cell responses to AZD1222 COVID-19 vaccine. The repertoire was sequenced with immunoSEQ multiplex PCR; TCRdb's copy has only in-frame clones and lacks some. The data show 150,000 to 200,000 clones, with around 93% seen just once and under 1.1% held by the top ten. Sequenced material: peripheral blood, taken 28 days after the second dose of the MenACWY control vaccine. Source of these receptors: an adult who received the MenACWY meningococcal vaccine as a control.

J is TRBJ2-7 and V is TRBV7-9, with TRBD2 as a possible D gene (5 bases). CDR3 length equals 14 residues. V gave up 5 bases and J gave up 5 bases, with 16 bases separating them. Germline CDR1 SEHNR, CDR2 FQNEAQ (reference sequence). The CDR3 nucleotides read TGTGCCAGCAGCCTGGACTTAGTCCGGAACGAGCAGTACTTC. Translating gives CASSLDLVRNEQYF.

This chain links TRBV10-3 with TRBJ2-2; TRBD2 matches at 7 bases. Germline V lookup: CDR1 ENHRY, CDR2 SYGVKD. V lost 2 bases, J lost 6 bases, and 9 bases stayed unmatched. The CDR3 is 16 amino acids. In DNA form, the CDR3 reads TGTGCCATCAGTGAGATTTTGAGCGGGGCGGCCGGGGAGCTGTTTTTT. It yields the protein CAISEILSGAAGELFF.

The chain has TRBV19 and TRBJ1-1, with no clear D. The CDR3 spans 14 residues. Germline CDR1 LNHDA, CDR2 SQIVND (reference sequence). With 6 bases removed from V and 1 base from J, the gap between germline ends came to 12 bases. CDR3 sequence reads: CASSVRSWNTEAFF. CDR3 sequence (DNA): TGTGCCAGTAGCGTCCGGAGTTGGAACACTGAAGCTTTCTTT.

The chain links TRBV30 to TRBJ1-2; TRBD1 might be the D (5 bases). The germline V gene has CDR1 GTSNPN and CDR2 SVGIG (reference sequence). This CDR3 is built from 13 residues. Trimming removed 3 bases from V and 4 bases from J, with 12 bases in between. The CDR3 protein is CAWRGLGTYGYTF. In nucleotides, the CDR3 is TGTGCCTGGAGGGGCCTGGGGACCTATGGCTACACCTTC.

V and J are TRBV4-2 and TRBJ2-2, with no clear D. This CDR3 has 14 residues. Trimming stripped 0 bases from V and 0 bases from J, with 2 bases between. From germline, CDR1 is LGHNA and CDR2 YNFKEQ. CDR3 protein: CASSQETNTGELFF. In nucleotides, the CDR3 is TGTGCCAGCAGCCAAGAAACGAACACCGGGGAGCTGTTTTTT.

V is TRBV5-4 and J is TRBJ1-1; D ambiguous. Germline V gives CDR1 SGHNT, CDR2 YYREEE (reference sequence). The V end was cut by 6 bases, the J end by 6 bases, with 15 bases between. The CDR3 loop spans 13 amino acids. CDR3 nucleotides: TGTGCCAGCACCCACCCATCGACGGCTGAAGCTTTCTTT. Its translation is CASTHPSTAEAFF.

The chain employs TRBV3-1 (or the pseudogene TRBV3-2) and TRBJ1-1; D unclear. Germline V gene data show CDR1 as LGHDT and CDR2 as YNNKEL (reference sequence). Deletions cut 0 bases from V and 4 bases from J, with 12 bases between. The CDR3 has 15 residues. CDR3 nucleotides: TGTGCCAGCAGCCAAGATGGGCGGAAATCCACTGAAGCTTTCTTT. It encodes CASSQDGRKSTEAFF.

The genes are TRBV30 and TRBJ2-1; D is unresolved. V lost 0 bases, J lost 0 bases, and 12 bases lay in between. This CDR3 contains 16 residues. CDR1 and CDR2 from the germline V gene are GTSNPN and SVGIG (reference sequence). The CDR3 coding sequence is TGTGCCTGGAGTGTAGGCAGTCCAAGCTCCTACAATGAGCAGTTCTTC. Amino acid sequence: CAWSVGSPSSYNEQFF.

The chain joins TRBV30 to TRBJ2-2, with D perhaps matching TRBD2 (5 bases). CDR1 and CDR2 (germline): GTSNPN, SVGIG (reference sequence). The CDR3 loop spans 9 amino acids. CDR3 loop: CVGGGELFF. CDR3 in DNA: TGTGTAGGAGGCGGGGAGCTGTTTTTT.

V usage is TRBV2 and J usage is TRBJ1-6; D is unresolved. The CDR3 runs 14 residues. Germline assignment: CDR1 SNHLY and CDR2 FYNNEI. V was cut by 5 bases and J by 0 bases, with 5 bases left in between. CDR3 amino acids: CASSRSSYNSPLHF. The CDR3 coding sequence is TGTGCCAGCAGTCGAAGCTCCTATAATTCACCCCTCCACTTT.

V is TRBV10-3 and J is TRBJ2-5, with D perhaps TRBD1 (6 bases). The V end was cut by 6 bases, the J end by 2 bases, with 13 bases between. CDR1 is ENHRY, CDR2 SYGVKD, per germline. This CDR3 is 14 amino acids long. The CDR3 spells CAISPAGQQETQYF. The CDR3 coding sequence is TGTGCCATCAGCCCCGCCGGACAGCAAGAGACCCAGTACTTC.

This clone was seen just once. CDR3 DNA sequence: TGTGCCAGCTCAAGGACAGGGGGCGCGTCTGAAAAACTGTTTTTT. It translates to CASSRTGGASEKLFF. The chain is built from TRBV18 and TRBJ1-4; 11 nucleotides align to TRBD1. Germline CDR1 is KGHSH and CDR2 is LQKENI. The CDR3 spans 15 residues. V shed 5 bases, J shed 7 bases, and the junction held 6 bases outside the gene matches.

The chain links TRBV3-1 (or the pseudogene TRBV3-2) to TRBJ2-2, with TRBD2 as a possible D gene (5 bases). CDR3 length: 14 residues. Germline CDR1 reads LGHDT; CDR2 reads YNNKEL (reference sequence). The germline V and J ends were trimmed by 1 base and 6 bases, with 9 bases remaining between them. DNA of the CDR3: TGTGCCAGCAGCCAAGTCCGGGAATCCGGGGAGCTGTTTTTT. Amino acids: CASSQVRESGELFF.

This clone was recorded a few times. The CDR3 bases are TGTGCCTGGGTTGGGACAGGGGCTGGAAACACCATATATTTT. Its protein product is CAWVGTGAGNTIYF. V and J are TRBV30 and TRBJ1-3; the match to TRBD1 covers 10 bases. Germline trimming cut 5 bases from V and 2 bases from J; bases unmatched to any gene: 3. CDR1 and CDR2 from the germline V gene are GTSNPN and SVGIG (reference sequence). CDR3 length equals 14 residues.

The chain has TRBV5-1 and TRBJ2-3; no clear D gene. The germline V and J ends were trimmed by 0 bases and 0 bases, with 5 bases remaining between them. The CDR3 spans 14 residues. Germline loops: CDR1 SGHRS, CDR2 YFSETQ. CDR3 coding DNA: TGCGCCAGCAGCTTGGATGTCAGCACAGATACGCAGTATTTT. It yields the protein CASSLDVSTDTQYF.

This clone was picked up one time. The V call is TRBV7-2, the J call TRBJ1-5, with TRBD1 as a possible D gene (5 bases). In germline, CDR1 is SGHTA, CDR2 FQGNSA. The V and J ends lost 5 bases and 4 bases respectively, with 21 bases between them. This CDR3 has 17 residues. This chain's CDR3 is CASSQRTGTNRNQPQHF. The CDR3 DNA reads as TGTGCCAGCAGCCAACGCACCGGGACCAACCGGAATCAGCCCCAGCATTTT.

The rearrangement uses TRBV18 and TRBJ1-1; D might be TRBD1 (6 bases). Germline-derived CDR1 and CDR2 are KGHSH and LQKENI. The CDR3 totals 15 residues. With 3 bases removed from V and 0 bases from J, the gap between germline ends came to 11 bases. CDR3 in amino acids: CASSPVGQMNTEAFF. The CDR3 DNA sequence: TGTGCCAGCTCACCCGTCGGACAGATGAACACTGAAGCTTTCTTT.

The V and J genes are TRBV29-1 and TRBJ1-3; no reliable D call. Germline-derived CDR1 and CDR2 are SQVTM and ANQGSEA. V was trimmed by 5 bases and J by 1 base, leaving 6 bases between them. The CDR3 is 12 residues long. The chain's CDR3 is CSVRLSGNTIYF. The DNA of the CDR3 is TGCAGCGTTAGGTTATCTGGAAACACCATATATTTT.

The rearrangement joins TRBV28 to TRBJ1-4, with a tentative D call TRBD1 (6 bases). CDR1 is MDHEN, CDR2 SYDVKM, per germline. CDR3 length: 16 amino acids. Trimming took off 7 bases at V and 4 bases at J, with 19 bases between the two ends. CDR3 protein: CASKPGTPAINEKLFF. In DNA form, the CDR3 reads TGTGCCAGCAAACCCGGGACACCCGCAATTAATGAAAAACTGTTTTTT.

This chain links TRBV27 with TRBJ1-3; 8 bases agree with TRBD1. V gave up 6 bases and J gave up 4 bases; unmatched junction bases: 5. The germline V gene has CDR1 MNHEY and CDR2 SMNVEV (reference sequence). CDR3 size: 14 residues. The CDR3 loop reads CASRPTGGGNTIYF. Written as DNA, the CDR3 is TGTGCCAGCAGACCCACAGGGGGGGGAAACACCATATATTTT.

This clone was seen once. The chain carries TRBV28 and TRBJ1-3; maybe TRBD1 (5 bases). CDR1 MDHEN and CDR2 SYDVKM come from the germline V gene. Trimming took off 3 bases at V and 2 bases at J, with 8 bases between the two ends. CDR3 length: 14 residues. CDR3 nucleotide sequence: TGTGCCAGCAGTTTGGCAGGGACTGGAAACACCATATATTTT. Protein sequence: CASSLAGTGNTIYF. Drawing the rest from reference TRBV28 and TRBJ1-3, the complete variable domain is DVKVTQSSRYLVKRTGEKVFLECVQDMDHENMFWYRQDPGLGLRLIYFSYDVKMKEKGDIPEGYSVSREKKERFSLILESASTNQTSMYLCASSLAGTGNTIYFGEGSWLTVV.

The rearrangement joins TRBV4-1 to TRBJ1-1, with unresolved D. Germline-derived CDR1 and CDR2 are MGHRA and YSYEKL. The CDR3 covers 16 residues. V gave up 0 bases and J gave up 0 bases, with 11 bases separating them. CDR3 DNA sequence: TGCGCCAGCAGCCAAGAAGGGCGGGGTATGAACACTGAAGCTTTCTTT. It translates to CASSQEGRGMNTEAFF.

The chain joins TRBV30 to TRBJ1-2, with TRBD1 as a possible D gene (6 bases). Germline lookup yields CDR1 GTSNPN and CDR2 SVGIG (reference sequence). With 2 bases removed from V and 7 bases from J, the gap between germline ends came to 8 bases. The CDR3 consists of 11 residues. The CDR3 here is CAWSIQGGYTF. The CDR3 DNA reads TGTGCCTGGAGTATACAGGGTGGCTACACCTTC.

The chain links TRBV27 to TRBJ2-2; TRBD1 matches 9 bases. The CDR3 loop spans 18 amino acids. V was clipped by 6 bases and J by 4 bases; unmatched bases: 15. Germline CDR1 and CDR2: MNHEY and SMNVEV (reference sequence). Written as DNA, the CDR3 is TGTGCCAGCAGCCTAAGGTACAGGGGGCGCGGGGGCACCGGGGAGCTGTTTTTT. It encodes CASSLRYRGRGGTGELFF.

This chain joins TRBV29-1 and TRBJ1-2, with 10 nucleotides matching TRBD1. The CDR3 extends over 15 amino acids. Unmatched junction bases numbered 11, after V lost 3 bases and J lost 7 bases. The V gene's germline CDR1 is SQVTM and CDR2 ANQGSEA. CDR3 loop: CSVEALGQGSLGYTF. The CDR3 DNA reads TGCAGCGTTGAGGCGTTGGGACAGGGGAGTCTTGGCTACACCTTC.

The chain carries TRBV3-1 (or the pseudogene TRBV3-2) and TRBJ1-4; 11 bases fit TRBD1. In germline, CDR1 is LGHDT, CDR2 YNNKEL (reference sequence). CDR3 length: 12 residues. The V and J ends lost 6 bases and 13 bases, in that order; junction bases with no gene match: 4. The DNA for the CDR3 is TGTGCCAGCAGTTCCGGGACAGGGGGACTGTTTTTT. Amino acid sequence: CASSSGTGGLFF.

The chain couples TRBV30 to TRBJ1-6; D unresolved. V was shortened by 6 bases and J by 10 bases, with 19 bases between the two germline ends. This CDR3 region has 14 residues. CDR1 is GTSNPN, CDR2 SVGIG, per germline (reference sequence). This chain's CDR3 is CACVSRPLLSPLHF. In DNA, the CDR3 is TGTGCCTGTGTCTCGCGCCCATTATTGTCACCCCTCCACTTT.